Below, 5 T cell receptor beta chains from the same sample are listed, as sequenced in a study of T cell repertoires in cytomegalovirus infection. TCRdb redid the calling of the reads with MiXCR, one entry per CDR3 protein. The sample includes some 220,000 distinct CDR3 sequences, roughly 12% seen only once; the top ten take 1.5% to 2%. What was sequenced was PBMCs. These receptors were obtained from a human donor in good health (CMV status not recorded). Some clones in this sample may be carry-over from other donors' samples.

This clonotype has a count of ten or more. V and J are TRBV7-2 and TRBJ1-3; D not resolved. The germline gives CDR1 SGHTA, CDR2 FQGNSA. There are 15 residues in the CDR3. The V gene lost 4 bases and the J gene lost 1 base, with 11 bases spanning the gap. CDR3 coding DNA: TGTGCCAGCAGCTCCTCAATTGGTTCTGGAAACACCATATATTTT. The encoded protein is CASSSSIGSGNTIYF.

This clonotype was picked up many times. This chain connects TRBV28 to TRBJ2-7; TRBD1 agrees at 9 bases. Germline loops: CDR1 MDHEN, CDR2 SYDVKM. After removal of 7 bases from V and 5 bases from J, the junction contained 12 bases not matched to a gene. This CDR3 contains 15 residues. DNA for the CDR3: TGTGCCAGCACCGCTTCCGGGACAGGGTCGCACGAGCAGTACTTC. Its translation is CASTASGTGSHEQYF.

The CDR3 loop reads CASSWALGSGETQYF. The CDR3 nucleotides read TGTGCCAGTAGTTGGGCCCTCGGTAGCGGAGAGACCCAGTACTTC. The chain carries TRBV19 and TRBJ2-5; tentative D call: TRBD2 (6 bases). V lost 5 bases and J lost 4, with 17 bases in between. This CDR3 is 15 amino acids long. Germline V lookup: CDR1 LNHDA, CDR2 SQIVND (reference sequence).

Ten or more counts support this clonotype. J is TRBJ1-6 and V is TRBV7-2; tentative D call: TRBD1 (6 bases). V was trimmed by 5 bases and J by 6 bases, leaving 20 bases between them. Germline V CDR1 and CDR2: SGHTA, FQGNSA. The CDR3 spans 17 residues. CDR3 sequence: CASSPPQGHLGNSPLHF. The CDR3 DNA reads as TGTGCCAGCAGCCCCCCCCAGGGGCATTTGGGTAATTCACCCCTCCACTTT.

This clonotype was recorded many times. The V gene is TRBV7-2, the J gene TRBJ1-2; D is possibly TRBD1 (5 bases). Germline V gene data show CDR1 as SGHTA and CDR2 as FQGNSA. V lost 5 bases to trimming and J lost 8 bases, with 24 bases between them. CDR3 length: 16 amino acids. The CDR3 coding sequence is TGTGCCAGCAGCCCGGGGGGGGTGGGCCTGGCCAGGGGCTACACCTTC. Its protein is CASSPGGVGLARGYTF.